The subject of this entry is one T cell receptor beta chain. Its antigen is currently not known. Base quality data are lacking; no much larger clone is found one base away. The data originate from a study of cytomegalovirus exposure and HLA in healthy donors (dated by TCRdb to about 2017). For the study in its entirety: An earlier analysis of about 560 of the donors reported about 260 Gb of sequence data and around 120 million unique TCR beta sequences obtained from around 170 million T cells. Around 320 gigabases of sequencing data and 78 million or so unique TCR sequences were included in an early release covering several hundred HLA-typed donors. The genetic ancestry cluster associated with self-reported Caucasian donors included roughly four fifths of the 398 genotyped donors. The study was designed to test whether signatures of past pathogen exposure could be identified by cataloging public T cell receptors. The study profiled the T cell repertoires of approximately 700 subjects by immunosequencing and related them to cytomegalovirus serostatus. Besides the first cohort of 500 to 700 subjects, a separate validation cohort made up of roughly 120 different subjects was used. To predict cytomegalovirus infection status, the study brought together high-throughput TCR immunosequencing, statistical association of individual TCRs with disease status, and machine learning. A later analysis re-examined previously published TCR beta repertoires from more than 650 donors and added high-resolution HLA genotyping to investigate patterns of TCR occurrence. Rather than drawing on any new phenotypic data, the later analysis identified candidate immune exposures from TCR beta sequences and the way those sequences occurred across donors. An earlier analysis of about 600 of the donors used high-throughput TCR beta sequencing to judge whether each TCR beta V gene segment behaved as functional or pseudogenic. Donor age, sex, ethnicity and CMV serostatus were compiled together with the repertoire data. Genome-wide SNP genotypes for about 55% of the roughly 670 donors were used in a later genetic analysis, which treated that subset as a discovery cohort. Every discovery cohort repertoire had been produced on one sequencing platform. HLA typing covered class I and class II loci at four-digit resolution. The number of donors typed differed by locus, with about 629-640 for A, B, C, DRB1 and DQB1, 522 for DQA1, 606 for DPA1, and under 490 for DPB1. Because of strong linkage in the cohort, five DR-DQ haplotypes were treated as single units for association and clustering. Among roughly 400 genotyped donors of the cohort, an average of around 240,000 unique TCR beta nucleotide sequences were sequenced per donor, about a sixth of them non-productive. Overall study results and their limits: According to a later analysis, parvovirus B19, influenza, CMV and Epstein-Barr virus appeared linked to several top co-occurrence clusters. Compared with the approximately 710-donor mean, donors in an Asian-associated ancestry cluster had fewer N-insertions in productive TCRs, according to a later genetic analysis. At a false discovery rate of 0.05, a later analysis linked about 17,000 TCR beta sequences to specific HLA alleles. CMV serostatus was the only immune exposure information available for the cohort. A further reported finding was that TCR beta sequences accurately predicted the HLA-A and HLA-B alleles for most subjects in the first cohort. The 87-base-pair reads could not distinguish some IMGT-functional V segments, including TRBV6-2 and TRBV6-3, so those segments were excluded. In this cohort, only TCR beta chains were sequenced, and detectable features were limited by the absence of alpha or paired-chain data. In a later analysis, the rate of TCR association differed among HLA loci, with DRB1 alleles having the most associated TCRs and HLA-C alleles having the fewest. When HLA alleles, especially DR and DQ, strongly co-occurred, TCR associations were difficult to assign to individual alleles. Because counts were too low, some 17 rarely observed V segments, including chromosome 9 orphons, were excluded from the earlier analysis of some 540 of the donors. The authors suggested that the approach could potentially be extended to other disease states and immunological phenotypes. Linkage disequilibrium might explain the correlated functional status among segregating V segments, but an unknown experimental factor could not be ruled out. Sequencing depth was assumed to be roughly uniform across donors in the presence/absence analyses, though that assumption may not hold. Because some donors lacked HLA typing at each locus, the association tests relied only on the typed subset. In a later analysis, HLA-associated TCR beta chains showed more clonal expansion and lower generation probabilities than non-associated chains that were equally common. A cluster of highly shared sequence variants was judged likely to represent a technical artifact of the sequencing pipeline. A later analysis found that most CMV-associated TCR beta chains appeared HLA-restricted, with HLA associations seemingly driven largely by CMV exposure. The study listed 150 to 200 TCR beta chains as associated with cytomegalovirus. Across donors, most TCR sequences were observed very rarely, whereas some public TCRs were present in many individuals. Cytomegalovirus status was reported to be diagnosed by the classifier with high specificity and sensitivity in both the original and validation cohorts. An earlier analysis of approximately 530 of the donors showed that most TCR beta V segments appeared in productive rearrangements either about 90% or about 30% of the time, which broadly matched IMGT annotations. In vitro tests confirmed that a few of the cytomegalovirus-associated TCR beta chains recognize cytomegalovirus antigens. In a later genetic analysis, a missense DCLRE1C variant was associated with V-gene and J-gene trimming of TCR beta chains, and the association was replicated in an independent cohort.

The cohort comprised some 730 healthy bone marrow donors. At the time of sampling, all cohort members were nominally healthy, though unrecorded immune exposures were likely present. The donor tested CMV seronegative, placing the donor among the 350 or so seronegative members of the cohort. Every donor gave a peripheral blood sample, and the peripheral blood mononuclear cells from that sample were used for TCR beta sequencing. The Qiagen DNeasy Blood Extraction Kit was used to extract genomic DNA from the blood cell samples. Libraries were constructed by the immunoSEQ multiplex PCR assay. A mixture of 60 forward primers for TCR Vbeta segments and 13 reverse primers for TCR Jbeta segments was used in the multiplex PCR. The CDR3 region of rearranged TCR beta genes was amplified from genomic DNA by a multiplex PCR assay. The amplified TCR beta libraries were sequenced on the Illumina HiSeq System as 87-base-pair reads. The study's own analysis went as follows. A later analysis tallied 70 million to 100 million unique TCR beta chains across the roughly 610 repertoires, and approximately 9.9 million of those chains were shared by two or more donors. Raw reads were error-corrected and collapsed into unique sequences with a nearest-neighbor algorithm that merged closely related sequences to remove PCR and sequencing errors. CDR3 sequences were aligned to IMGT reference sequences to assign V, D and J gene segments. For a sequence to be retained, at least a six-nucleotide match to both a V gene segment and a J gene segment was required. Rearrangements were classified as productive when the CDR3 lacked stop codons and remained in frame with V and J, and all other rearrangements were classified as non-productive. Following IMGT convention, CDR3 was defined as the stretch from the second conserved V-encoded cysteine up to the conserved J-encoded phenylalanine. Sequences without an unambiguous match to a single V gene segment were excluded from the earlier analysis of a few hundred of the donors. In an earlier analysis of 587 of the donors, a V segment was called functional when productive rearrangements were above 56.7%, and segregating when the standard deviation between donors exceeded 5%. A statistical classification framework was built to diagnose cytomegalovirus status from the catalog of TCR beta chain sequences. In a later analysis, TCR nucleotide sequences were compared against IMGT/GENE-DB human TR gene sequences so that V and J genes could be assigned. In a later analysis, CDR3 sequences and most-parsimonious VDJ recombination scenarios were assigned using the TCRdist pipeline. In a later analysis, each TCR beta chain was defined by its CDR3 amino acid sequence together with its V-gene family, and reads without a unique V-gene family were excluded. In a later analysis, approximately 590 highly shared, low-generation-probability nucleotide sequences were removed to address suspected cross-contamination and a sequencing artifact. For each public chain, a later analysis derived a clonal expansion index from normalized ranks of inferred template counts within each repertoire. In a later analysis, generation probabilities were computed with a VDJ recombination model fitted to out-of-frame rearrangements, and the resulting probabilities were checked against IGoR. A later analysis scored TCR-TCR, TCR-HLA and TCR-CMV co-occurrence with hypergeometric tests, applying a repertoire-size bias correction to TCR pairs. A later analysis estimated false discovery rates by permuting HLA or CMV assignments 20 times. A later analysis grouped co-occurring TCRs with DBSCAN, adding TCRdist sequence similarity when clustering within HLA-allele-positive subsets. For co-occurrence clustering, repertoires with fewer than 30,000 or more than 120,000 public chains were excluded, along with 4 to 6 repertoires with anomalous nucleotide sharing. Not all clones reach the TCRdb copy of this immuneACCESS table, which keeps in-frame sequences only. Checked studies attribute under half of the gap to unresolved V genes and leave the rest unexplained. The D gene and trimming were derived from the DNA, and the V and J assignments and clone size from that table. This sample holds approximately 98,000 clones; around 67% were observed only once. The top ten constitute about 1.7% of the sample.

Including the terminal cysteine and phenylalanine, the CDR3 comprises 15 residues. Kept here is only the CDR3 DNA, which spans 45 bases and is read in frame from base 1. The germline V gene sets CDR1 to SGHRS and CDR2 to YFSETQ. Trimming at the junction amounts to 4 bases on V and 3 bases on J, and the germline ends lie 13 bases apart. Sequenced material: PBMCs. This clonotype was obtained from a male donor in good health and CMV-seronegative. Here the chain combines TRBV5-1 and TRBJ2-2; the D gene identity is not certain. The base sequence is TGCGCCAGCAGCCCTCAGTTGTTCGACACCGGGGAGCTGTTTTTT. Translated, it reads CASSPQLFDTGELFF.